The T cell receptor (beta chain) described here comes from a study of T cells expressing NK-cell markers (TCRdb year 2020). Turning to the overall study: Three sorted T-cell subsets (CD3+CD56+NKG2C+, CD3+CD56+NKG2C- and CD3+CD56-NKG2C+) from fewer than 10 donors had their TCR beta-chain repertoires profiled. Seven of the eight sequenced donors were HCMV-seropositive and one was HCMV-seronegative. The study sequenced eight donors, all healthy volunteers chosen at random: three men and five women. Illumina HiSeq 2000/2500, MiSeq or NextSeq was used to sequence libraries as 2 x 150 bp reads.

The germline V gene supplies CDR1 SGHTA and CDR2 FQGTGA. Measured from the cysteine to the phenylalanine, the CDR3 is 12 residues long. The nucleotide record is missing. HCMV-specific IgG was detected in serum with a commercial ELISA kit to determine HCMV serostatus. Ficoll density gradient centrifugation was used to isolate peripheral blood mononuclear cells from blood. Overall study results and their limits: Those dominant clonotypes were again the most abundant among CD3+CD56-NKG2C+ cells in a handful of donors, at about 28.3-65%. Whether the expanded NKG2C-expressing T cell clones were specific for HCMV antigens remained unclear. In a handful of donors, the dominant CD3+CD56+NKG2C+ clonotypes ranked among the top 10 CD8+ clonotypes, making up about 1.0-7.0% of CD8+ T cells.

Note on this clonotype: The specificity of this receptor is unknown.

These reads were obtained on an Illumina HiSeq 2000. The TCR beta cDNA libraries were made using 5'RACE template switching, a step that added both a universal primer site and unique molecular identifiers. Synthesis of cDNA was primed from the TCR beta constant segment and was followed by two consecutive PCR amplification steps. In the paper's pipeline: MIGEC handled demultiplexing of the reads and grouping by UMI, while MiTCR was used to assemble and quantify clonotypes. Only TCR cDNA sequences supported by at least two reads were kept to exclude erroneous sequences. Downstream repertoire analysis used the tcR package, and clonotypes were matched across fractions by CDR3 nucleotide sequence plus V segment. Antigen specificity was annotated against VDJdb with VDJmatch, allowing one amino acid substitution in CDR3. TCRdb reprocessed the reads, so every CDR3 protein sequence counts as one entry and DNA is not shown. These V and J calls are TCRdb output, not the study's own analysis. The sample table holds 300,000 to 500,000 distinct CDR3 sequences. The ten largest account for around a tenth of the sample.

This TCR derives from a woman aged 45-65 years in good health. Donor details come from another sample of the same person, matched by shared clones. The chain is encoded by TRBV7-3 joined to TRBJ2-1; the D call from TCRdb, TRBD2, cannot be confirmed without DNA. The sequencing sample was made of blood T cells: a sorted CD56 or NKG2C T cell subset, CD4+ or CD8+ T cells, or bulk PBMC T cells (not recorded which). The encoded CDR3 is CASTQAGGPLVF.